This TCR beta chain stems from a study of T-cell reconstitution after alpha-beta-depleted transplantation in children. V lost 2 bases to trimming and J lost 1 base, with 11 bases between them. The CDR3 sequence is 14 residues long. The V gene's germline CDR1 is SQVTM and CDR2 ANQGSEA. Construction of the TCRbeta library involved unique molecular identifiers. TCRdb independently ran MiXCR on the PCR reads; one entry per CDR3 protein. Of approximately 520,000 distinct CDR3 sequences in the sample, about 33% were seen once. This chain links TRBV29-1 with TRBJ1-1; unclear D gene. The TCR comes from a human donor who donated a stem cell graft to a child with aplastic anemia. Sequences were derived from PBMCs from the stem cell graft donor, sampled from the stem cell graft. This CDR3 reads CSVENGRKNTEAFF. CDR3 in DNA: TGCAGCGTTGAAAACGGCAGGAAGAACACTGAAGCTTTCTTT.